Following are 3 T cell receptor beta chains from one sample sequenced in a study of T cell repertoires in cytomegalovirus infection. One entry per CDR3 protein, called by TCRdb with MiXCR from the reads. The table has tens of thousands of distinct CDR3 sequences, 20% seen once; the top ten hold about 69%. No antigen has been assigned to these receptors. The sequenced sample was CD8+ T cells from cultured PBMCs, obtained from culture after CMV antigen stimulation. Receptors originate from a human donor in good health (CMV status not recorded). Some clones in this sample may be carry-over from other donors' samples.

This chain uses TRBV6-1 with TRBJ2-7; D could derive from TRBD1 or TRBD2 (5 bases each). V lost 8 bases and J 0 bases, leaving 11 bases between the germline ends. The CDR3 is made up of 13 amino acids. The germline CDR1 and CDR2 sequences are MNHNS and SASEGT. CDR3 amino acids: CASGSGSSYEQYF. The DNA for the CDR3 is TGTGCCAGCGGATCAGGGAGCTCCTACGAGCAGTACTTC.

This clonotype was counted only a few times. CDR3 protein: CSVEDLGRGTEAFF. Written as DNA, the CDR3 is TGCAGCGTTGAAGATCTAGGCAGGGGCACTGAAGCTTTCTTT. The gene calls are TRBV29-1 and TRBJ1-1, with D perhaps matching TRBD1 (6 bases). V lost 0 bases, J lost 4 bases, and 12 bases lay in between. Germline assignment: CDR1 SQVTM and CDR2 ANQGSEA. The CDR3 covers 14 residues.

The chain uses TRBV7-2 and TRBJ2-3, with D possibly being TRBD2 (6 bases). The CDR3 totals 15 residues. Between the trimmed V and J ends, which lost 1 base and 2 bases, there was a span of 10 bases. Germline V lookup: CDR1 SGHTA, CDR2 FQGNSA. The CDR3 loop is CASSLVSGNTDTQYF. The CDR3 region has the DNA TGTGCCAGCAGCTTAGTTAGCGGTAACACAGATACGCAGTATTTT. Full variable domain (outside the CDR3, taken from reference TRBV7-2 and TRBJ2-3): GAGVSQSPSNKVTEKGKDVELRCDPISGHTALYWYRQSLGQGLEFLIYFQGNSAPDKSGLPSDRFSAERTGGSVSTLTIQRTQQEDSAVYLCASSLVSGNTDTQYFGPGTRLTVL.